Included here is one T cell receptor beta chain sequence, with context. Its antigen is as yet unknown. This sample was included in a study of post-analysis software for immune sequencing data. Study summary: Relapsing-remitting, secondary progressive and progressive-relapsing forms of multiple sclerosis all featured among disease courses. Findings and caveats of the study: With TRBV5-6, TRBV5-1 and TRBV20-1 included, 4 or 5 TRBV segments were more frequent in patients than in controls. By F measure, strong co-clustering occurred among samples prepared in the same batch. Significantly lower normalized Chao1 diversity was found in patients with multiple sclerosis relative to controls.

Built from TCR beta cDNA, the libraries had unique molecular identifiers in them. There were roughly 1 to 11 million T cells, and 510,000 or so cDNA molecules came from them. TCRdb re-called the PCR reads through MiXCR, storing one row per CDR3 protein. In the table there are hundreds of thousands of distinct CDR3 sequences, 55% to 70% of which are singletons. Germline CDR1 reads MNHEY; CDR2 reads SVGAGI. The CDR3 covers 13 residues. Trimming shortened V by 4 bases and J by 8 bases, and 12 bases separated the two germline ends. The chain links TRBV6-5 to TRBJ2-1; D call uncertain. The sample taken for sequencing was blood. The sequence was collected from a girl between 2 and 10 years old with multiple sclerosis. CDR3 loop: CASSFGPRDEQFF. In DNA, the CDR3 is TGTGCCAGCAGTTTTGGACCGAGAGATGAGCAGTTCTTC.